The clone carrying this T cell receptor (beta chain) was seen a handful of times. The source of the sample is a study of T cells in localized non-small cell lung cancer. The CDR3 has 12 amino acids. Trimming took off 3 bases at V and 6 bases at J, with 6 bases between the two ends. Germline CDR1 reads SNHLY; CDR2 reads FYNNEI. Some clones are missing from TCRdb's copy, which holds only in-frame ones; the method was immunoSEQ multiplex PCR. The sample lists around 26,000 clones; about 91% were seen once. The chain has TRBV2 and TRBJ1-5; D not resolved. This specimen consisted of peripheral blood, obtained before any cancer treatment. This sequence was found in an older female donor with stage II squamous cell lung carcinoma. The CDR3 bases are TGTGCCAGCAGTGACAGTAGTCAGCCCCAGCATTTT. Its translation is CASSDSSQPQHF.